The 20 T cell receptor beta chains below were found in one sample sequenced in a study of OX40 agonist ivuxolimab in advanced cancers. Assay used: immunoSEQ multiplex PCR; TCRdb lists only in-frame clones, some missing. The sample has about 73,000 clones, roughly 86% seen once. This sample comprised CD4+ or CD8+ T cells sorted from blood, obtained in a trial of the OX40 agonist ivuxolimab. Receptors originate from an adult with an advanced solid tumor such as melanoma, head and neck, liver or kidney cancer.

The chain is built from TRBV7-9 and TRBJ2-2, with 11 bases that match TRBD2. The CDR3 loop spans 17 amino acids. In germline, CDR1 is SEHNR, CDR2 FQNEAQ (reference sequence). Trimming cost V 2 bases and J 6 bases; bases outside gene matches: 8. This CDR3 is CASSLKPLAGGAGELFF. CDR3 sequence (DNA): TGTGCCAGCAGCTTAAAGCCCCTAGCGGGGGGAGCCGGGGAGCTGTTTTTT.

The genes are TRBV4-1 and TRBJ1-3, with D possibly matching TRBD1 (5 bases). The CDR3 consists of 17 residues. Between the trimmed V and J ends, which lost 4 bases and 1 base, there was a span of 17 bases. CDR1 and CDR2 (germline): MGHRA, YSYEKL. Here the CDR3 reads CASSRLGPGISGNTIYF. The CDR3 nucleotides are TGCGCCAGCAGCCGCTTGGGACCGGGAATATCTGGAAACACCATATATTTT.

V usage is TRBV5-6 and J usage is TRBJ2-7; D unclear. Per germline, CDR1 SGHDT and CDR2 YYEEEE. The CDR3 is 18 residues long. V shed 3 bases and J shed 0 bases, with 22 bases lying between them. The CDR3 spells CASSSYHVRYSSSYEQYF. The CDR3 DNA sequence: TGTGCCAGCAGCTCGTACCATGTTCGTTATTCTAGCTCCTACGAGCAGTACTTC. Based on the CDR3 plus reference TRBV5-6 and TRBJ2-7, the full variable domain is DAGVTQSPTHLIKTRGQQVTLRCSPKSGHDTVSWYQQALGQGPQFIFQYYEEEERQRGNFPDRFSGHQFPNYSSELNVNALLLGDSALYLCASSSYHVRYSSSYEQYFGPGTRLTVT.

This clone occurred once. This sequence joins TRBV20-1 and TRBJ2-1; D gene unclear. The CDR3 sequence is 11 residues long. Trimming cost V 5 bases and J 6 bases, with 8 bases left between them. Per germline, CDR1 DFQATT and CDR2 SNEGSKA (reference sequence). The CDR3 DNA is TGCAGTGCTTCAAGAGCCAATGAGCAGTTCTTC. It specifies CSASRANEQFF.

V usage is TRBV19 and J usage is TRBJ1-5; D not certain. CDR3 length equals 13 residues. Germline V lookup: CDR1 LNHDA, CDR2 SQIVND (reference sequence). Trimming removed 2 bases from V and 4 bases from J, with 6 bases in between. CDR3: CASSIQVNQPQHF. The CDR3 nucleotides read TGTGCCAGTAGTATACAGGTTAATCAGCCCCAGCATTTT.

V is TRBV5-4 and J is TRBJ1-5; D unresolved. This CDR3 spans 13 amino acids. Trimming shortened V by 0 bases and J by 4 bases, and 5 bases separated the two germline ends. From germline, CDR1 is SGHNT and CDR2 YYREEE (reference sequence). The CDR3 region has the DNA TGTGCCAGCAGCTTGGCTGGTAATCAGCCCCAGCATTTT. This encodes CASSLAGNQPQHF.

The rearrangement uses TRBV5-6 and TRBJ2-7; D ambiguous. CDR1 and CDR2 (germline): SGHDT, YYEEEE. The CDR3 is 13 residues long. V lost 2 bases and J 2 bases, leaving 8 bases between the germline ends. DNA for the CDR3: TGTGCCAGCAGCTTTTGGGTCGCCTACGAGCAGTACTTC. As protein: CASSFWVAYEQYF.

CDR3 loop: CASSSGRVKNQPQHF. The CDR3 DNA is TGTGCCAGCTCATCTGGTCGGGTGAAAAATCAGCCCCAGCATTTT. The rearrangement links TRBV18 to TRBJ1-5, with D unclear. The CDR3 is 15 amino acids. Germline V gene sequence: CDR1 KGHSH, CDR2 LQKENI. Trimming left V 5 bases short and J 4 bases short, with 15 bases between.

This clone was observed a single time. The chain joins TRBV4-3 to TRBJ2-7; D might be TRBD1 (7 bases). The V and J ends lost 0 bases and 5 bases respectively, with 11 bases between them. The CDR3 extends over 14 amino acids. CDR1 and CDR2 from the germline V gene are LGHNA and YSLEER. CDR3 DNA: TGCGCCAGCAGCCAAGACGCCAGGGGGGACGAGCAGTACTTC. This encodes CASSQDARGDEQYF.

This chain joins TRBV19 and TRBJ2-6; 7 bases are a match to TRBD1. The CDR3 extends over 17 amino acids. CDR1 LNHDA and CDR2 SQIVND come from the germline V gene (reference sequence). Trimming removed 9 bases from V and 0 bases from J; junction bases left unmatched: 11. This CDR3 is CASRYARDSSGANVLTF. The DNA for the CDR3 is TGTGCCAGCCGATACGCCAGGGACAGCTCTGGGGCCAACGTCCTGACTTTC.

The chain recombines TRBV6-6 with TRBJ1-1, with D maybe TRBD1 (6 bases). Trimming pared 5 bases from V and 5 bases from J, leaving 12 bases between. CDR1 is MNHNY, CDR2 SVGAGI, per germline (reference sequence). The CDR3 runs 13 residues. As DNA, the CDR3 is TGTGCCAGCAGTCTGAGGGGGGGAACTGAAGCTTTCTTT. Encoded protein: CASSLRGGTEAFF.

The CDR3 loop reads CASKLQGGGTEAFF. DNA for the CDR3: TGTGCCAGCAAGCTACAGGGGGGGGGCACTGAAGCTTTCTTT. V gene TRBV7-8 combines with J gene TRBJ1-1, with 8 bases identical to TRBD1. CDR3 size: 14 residues. CDR1 and CDR2 from the germline V gene are SGHVS and FQNEAQ. The V gene end was trimmed by 7 bases and the J gene end by 4 bases; junction bases not matched to a gene: 8.

V gene TRBV27 combines with J gene TRBJ1-1, with D hard to call. The germline V gene has CDR1 MNHEY and CDR2 SMNVEV (reference sequence). Trimming removed 1 base from V and 8 bases from J, with 11 bases in between. This CDR3 region has 13 residues. CDR3 sequence: CASSLYGKGEAFF. The DNA for the CDR3 is TGTGCCAGCAGTTTATATGGTAAAGGGGAAGCTTTCTTT.

The chain is built from TRBV6-1 and TRBJ2-7; D assignment may be TRBD1 or TRBD2 (5 bases each). Trimming left V 0 bases short and J 7 bases short, with 22 bases between. The CDR3 runs 17 residues. CDR1 and CDR2 (germline): MNHNS, SASEGT. CDR3 protein: CASSEAGPGRGRREQYF. The CDR3 DNA reads TGTGCCAGCAGTGAAGCGGGGCCGGGGCGAGGGCGTAGGGAGCAGTACTTC.

The V gene is TRBV4-3, the J gene TRBJ1-6, with 8 bases that match TRBD1. Trimming removed 0 bases from V and 9 bases from J; junction bases left unmatched: 4. This CDR3 is built from 15 residues. The germline CDR1 and CDR2 sequences are LGHNA and YSLEER. The CDR3 coding sequence is TGCGCCAGCAGCCAAGATGCCGGACAGGGTTCACCCCTCCACTTT. This sequence encodes CASSQDAGQGSPLHF.

This sequence joins TRBV19 and TRBJ1-4; maybe TRBD1 (5 bases). The V gene's germline CDR1 is LNHDA and CDR2 SQIVND (reference sequence). CDR3 length: 16 residues. V was cut by 4 bases and J by 4 bases, with 16 bases left in between. The CDR3 loop reads CASSSITTGINEKLFF. DNA for the CDR3: TGTGCCAGTAGTAGTATAACAACAGGTATTAATGAAAAACTGTTTTTT.

The chain links TRBV19 to TRBJ1-1, with D possibly being TRBD1 (6 bases). CDR3 size: 14 residues. Trimming left V 2 bases short and J 4 bases short, with 11 bases between. CDR1 and CDR2 from the germline V gene are LNHDA and SQIVND (reference sequence). Here the CDR3 reads CASSIREGVTEAFF. The CDR3 coding sequence is TGTGCCAGTAGTATACGGGAGGGGGTCACTGAAGCTTTCTTT.

The V call is TRBV6-9, the J call TRBJ1-4; D is perhaps TRBD1 (6 bases). Between the trimmed V and J ends, which lost 3 bases and 8 bases, there was a span of 16 bases. Germline CDR1 and CDR2: MNHGY and SVAAGI. The CDR3 runs to 15 residues. The CDR3: CASSYSRGAGEKLFF. For the CDR3, the DNA is TGTGCCAGCAGTTACTCTAGGGGGGCAGGGGAAAAACTGTTTTTT.

The chain uses TRBV18 and TRBJ2-1; 9 bases align to TRBD2. The CDR3 sequence is 13 residues long. Germline loops: CDR1 KGHSH, CDR2 LQKENI. The J segment lost 8 bases and the V segment lost 3 bases, leaving 2 bases of the junction unmatched. CDR3 sequence (DNA): TGTGCCAGCTCACCGGGACTAGCTTATGAGCAGTTCTTC. It yields the protein CASSPGLAYEQFF.

V gene TRBV28 combines with J gene TRBJ2-7; the D call may be TRBD1 or TRBD2 (5 bases each). The CDR3 loop spans 15 amino acids. CDR1 MDHEN and CDR2 SYDVKM come from the germline V gene. The ends were cut back, 2 bases at V and 4 bases at J, with 15 bases in the middle. CDR3 nucleotide sequence: TGTGCCAGCAGTTTAATAGAGGGGTCGAAGTACGAGCAGTACTTC. Residues: CASSLIEGSKYEQYF.